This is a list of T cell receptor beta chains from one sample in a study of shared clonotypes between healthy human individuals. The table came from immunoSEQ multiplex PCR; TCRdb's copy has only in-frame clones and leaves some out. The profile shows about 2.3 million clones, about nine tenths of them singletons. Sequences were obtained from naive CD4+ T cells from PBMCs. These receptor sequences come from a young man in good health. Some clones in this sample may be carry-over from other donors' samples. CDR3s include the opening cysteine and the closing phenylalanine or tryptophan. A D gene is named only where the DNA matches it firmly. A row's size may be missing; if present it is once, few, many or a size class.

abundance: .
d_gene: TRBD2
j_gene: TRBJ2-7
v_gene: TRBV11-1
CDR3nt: TGTGCCAGCAGCACGGGGACTAGTGGTCGCGAGCAGTACTTC
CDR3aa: CASSTGTSGREQYF

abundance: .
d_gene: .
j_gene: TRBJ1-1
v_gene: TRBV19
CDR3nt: TGTGCCAGTAAGAGGACAGAGAACACTGAAGCTTTCTTT
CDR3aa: CASKRTENTEAFF

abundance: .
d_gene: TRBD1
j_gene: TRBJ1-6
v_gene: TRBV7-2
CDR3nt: TGTGCCAGCAGCCCGACAGGGGGAAATTCACCCCTCCACTTT
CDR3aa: CASSPTGGNSPLHF

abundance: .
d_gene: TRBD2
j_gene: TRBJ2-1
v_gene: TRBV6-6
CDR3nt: TGTGCCAGCAGGGCCGGGACTAGCGGGAGGGCGACCTTACAGTTCTTC
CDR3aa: CASRAGTSGRATLQFF

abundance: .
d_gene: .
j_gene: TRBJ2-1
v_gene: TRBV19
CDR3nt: TGTGCCAGTCGGATACCGGGCGCCGCCTACAATGAGCAGTTCTTC
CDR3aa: CASRIPGAAYNEQFF

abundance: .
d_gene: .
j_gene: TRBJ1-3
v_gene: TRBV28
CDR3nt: TGTGCCAGCCTTCAGGCAAATGGAAACACCATATATTTT
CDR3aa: CASLQANGNTIYF

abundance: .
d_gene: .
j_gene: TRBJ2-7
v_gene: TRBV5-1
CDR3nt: TGCGCCAGCAGCTTGCCCTCCGGGGCGCCGGGCCGATTTTCGGAGCAGTACTTC
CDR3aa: CASSLPSGAPGRFSEQYF

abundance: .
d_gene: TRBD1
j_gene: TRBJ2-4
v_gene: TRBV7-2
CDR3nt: TGTGCCAGCAGCGGGCCCGACAGGGGCAAAAACATTCAGTACTTC
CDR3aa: CASSGPDRGKNIQYF

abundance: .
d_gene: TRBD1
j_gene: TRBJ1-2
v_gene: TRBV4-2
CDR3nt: TGTGCCAGCAGCCAGGCGCCGGGACAGGGGGCGTCCGGCTACACCTTC
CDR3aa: CASSQAPGQGASGYTF

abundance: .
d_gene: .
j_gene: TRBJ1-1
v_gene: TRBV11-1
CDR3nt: TGTGCCAGCAGCTTAGCGGGCACCTTCGCGAACACTGAAGCTTTCTTT
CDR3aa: CASSLAGTFANTEAFF

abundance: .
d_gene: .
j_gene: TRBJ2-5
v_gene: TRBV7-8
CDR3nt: TGTGCCAGCAGCTCGGGCAGGGGCTATCACCAAGAGACCCAGTACTTC
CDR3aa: CASSSGRGYHQETQYF

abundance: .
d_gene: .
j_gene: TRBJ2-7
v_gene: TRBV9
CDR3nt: TGTGCCAGCAGCGTAGGAGGACAGCCGCTCTACGAGCAGTACTTC
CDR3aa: CASSVGGQPLYEQYF

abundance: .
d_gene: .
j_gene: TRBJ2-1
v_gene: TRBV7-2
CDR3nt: TGTGCCAGCGGGGCTAGCGTGATCAACGAGCAGTTCTTC
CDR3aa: CASGASVINEQFF

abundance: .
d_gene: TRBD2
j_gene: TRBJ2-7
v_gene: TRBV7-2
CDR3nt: TGTGCCAGCAGCTTAATTCGGGCTAGCGGGCTTTACGAGCAGTACTTC
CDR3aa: CASSLIRASGLYEQYF

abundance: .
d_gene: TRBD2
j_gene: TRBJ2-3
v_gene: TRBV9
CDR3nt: TGTGCCAGCAGCTCGGGACTAGCGGGAGGGTCGGATACGCAGTATTTT
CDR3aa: CASSSGLAGGSDTQYF

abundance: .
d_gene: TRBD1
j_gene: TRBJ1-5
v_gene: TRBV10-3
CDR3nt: TGTGCCATCAGTGATAGGGACAGCCGCAATCAGCCCCAGCATTTT
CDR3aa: CAISDRDSRNQPQHF

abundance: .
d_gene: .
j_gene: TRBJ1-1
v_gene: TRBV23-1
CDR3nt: TGCGCCAGCAGTCAATCGAGGGTTCGAAAGGCTGAAGCTTTCTTT
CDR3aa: CASSQSRVRKAEAFF

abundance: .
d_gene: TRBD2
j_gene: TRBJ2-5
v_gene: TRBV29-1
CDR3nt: TGCAGCGTTAAGGGACTAGCACGGGAGACCCAGTACTTC
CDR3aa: CSVKGLARETQYF

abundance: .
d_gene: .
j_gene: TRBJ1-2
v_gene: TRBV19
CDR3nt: TGTGCCAGTAACACTGTAGCGGATAACTATGGCTACACCTTC
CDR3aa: CASNTVADNYGYTF

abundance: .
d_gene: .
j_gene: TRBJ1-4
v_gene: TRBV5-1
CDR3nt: TGCGCCAGCAGCCCCATCGACGCCCGTAATGAAAAACTGTTTTTT
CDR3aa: CASSPIDARNEKLFF

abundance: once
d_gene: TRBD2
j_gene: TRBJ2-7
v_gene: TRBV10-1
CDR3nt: TGCGCCAGCAGTTTACTAGCGGGAGGGCCAGACGAGCAGTACTTC
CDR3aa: CASSLLAGGPDEQYF

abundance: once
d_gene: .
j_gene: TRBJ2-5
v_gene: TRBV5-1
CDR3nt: TGCGCCAGCAACCCGTTGCGTACGAAACAAGAGACCCAGTACTTC
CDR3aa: CASNPLRTKQETQYF